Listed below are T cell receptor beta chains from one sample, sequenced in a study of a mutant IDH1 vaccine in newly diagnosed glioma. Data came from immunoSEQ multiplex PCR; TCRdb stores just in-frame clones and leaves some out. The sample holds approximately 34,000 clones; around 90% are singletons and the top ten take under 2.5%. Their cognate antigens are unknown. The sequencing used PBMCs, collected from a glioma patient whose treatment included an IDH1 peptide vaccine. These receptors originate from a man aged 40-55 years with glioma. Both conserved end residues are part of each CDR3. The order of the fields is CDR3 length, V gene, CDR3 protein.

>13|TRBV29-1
CSGIWTDYNEQFF
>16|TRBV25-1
CASSQTGGPANTEAFF
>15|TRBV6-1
CASSELSSGANVLTF
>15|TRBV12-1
CASSFNPPLVRERFF
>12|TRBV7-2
CASSEERGEQYF
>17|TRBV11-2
CASSPGTSGRGTYEQYF
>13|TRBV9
CASSDPSGNTIYF
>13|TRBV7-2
CASTRTANYGYTF
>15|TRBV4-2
CASSQESSGRYEQYF
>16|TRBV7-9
CASSSTTGGSRETQYF
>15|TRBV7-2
CASSPTGLNTGELFF
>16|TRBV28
CASTLSRTGGSYGYTF
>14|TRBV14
CASSQESGRYEQYF
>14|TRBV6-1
CASSESGFWEKLFF
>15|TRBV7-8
CASSFSGALNTEAFF
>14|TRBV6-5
CASSYSKEGNEQFF
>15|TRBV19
CASRQLTGFNTEAFF
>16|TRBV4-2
CASSQDRWRSYNEQFF
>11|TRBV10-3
CAINSAGEQFF
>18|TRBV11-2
CASSFGGTWGTLNTEAFF
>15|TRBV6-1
CASSERTMEGQPQHF
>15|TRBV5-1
CATAPGAGPRETQYF
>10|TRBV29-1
CSGAANEQFF
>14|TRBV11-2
CASSLDGANYGYTF
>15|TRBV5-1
CASSRTGGFLETQYF
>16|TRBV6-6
CASRGSPTGNNYGYTF
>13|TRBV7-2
CASSLDQNTEAFF
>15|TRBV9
CASSVARQGTAGYTF
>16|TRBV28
CASSLLGQGTQETQYF
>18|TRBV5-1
CASSLTSPGRGGGNTIYF
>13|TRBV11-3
CASSPIAGGEQFF
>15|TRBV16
CASSQAGTGPYEQYF
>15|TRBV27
CASREPGQGTRAQHF
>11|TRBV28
CASSLQYEQYF
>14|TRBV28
CASSVLSGQETQYF
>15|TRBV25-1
CASSGETGRRTEAFF
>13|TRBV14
CASSIAGANVLTF
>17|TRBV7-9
CASRGSSYQSLTDTQYF
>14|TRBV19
CASSTSYSKNIQYF
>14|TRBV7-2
CASSLEGQGTEAFF
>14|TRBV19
CASSIGGGTDTQYF
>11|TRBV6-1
CASSARFLAFF
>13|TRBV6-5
CASTRGSPGELFF
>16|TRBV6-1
CASSERGGLRGTEAFF
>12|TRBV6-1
CASSWIVGELFF
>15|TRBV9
CASSVAGLLQETQYF
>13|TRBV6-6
CASSLDEAAEAFF
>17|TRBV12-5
CASGLARDSNTVAEAFF
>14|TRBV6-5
CASRRRQGNQPQHF
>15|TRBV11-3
CASSLDRGGTGELFF
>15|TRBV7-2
CASSLVTGSGNTIYF
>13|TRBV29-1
CSVDSGGNTEAFF